This TCR beta chain is drawn from a study of blood T cell repertoires in COVID-19 (TCRdb year 2020). In the study overall: Samples from collaborators originated in the United States, Italy and Spain and spanned both the acute and convalescent phases of COVID-19. The prospective study material was composed of cDNA or gDNA derived from T cells, B-cell-depleted T cells, or PBMCs. The dataset comprised deeply sampled blood TCRbeta repertoires from subjects exposed to, actively infected with, or recovered from COVID-19. The repertoires were made available in a free public database intended to serve as a resource for research on the immune response to SARS-CoV-2. The samples were drawn from two sources: the first 160 participants of the ongoing ImmuneRACE study, and fewer than 1,500 subjects contributed by 6 global collaborators. Nearly every sample came with metadata listing a de-identified subject ID, COVID-19 status, age in years and sex. Where available, HLA class I and class II types were obtained from metadata supplied by the sample provider rather than from assay-based typing.

Participants in the prospective study were aged roughly 18 to 100 years, lived in 20 to 30 United States geographic areas, and enrolled through a virtual design. To assign participants to cohorts, the prospective study relied on clinical history that participants themselves reported in a screening survey and a study questionnaire. ImmuneRACE Cohort 3 recovered participants were defined by two consecutive negative NP/OP PCR tests, healthcare professional clearance, or symptom resolution. Mobile phlebotomists in the prospective study collected whole blood, serum and a nasopharyngeal or oropharyngeal swab from every participant. Over an approximately 2-month period, participants in the prospective study had the option of providing additional blood draws and questionnaires. Before DNA extraction, blood samples from the prospective study were shipped at room temperature or frozen. The germline V gene encodes CDR1 LNHDA and CDR2 SQIVND (reference sequence). The junction shows trimming of 3 bases on V and 4 bases on J, and the gene matches do not reach 10 bases of it. From the cysteine through the phenylalanine, the CDR3 covers 16 amino acids. Just CDR3 DNA is preserved here, 48 bases in frame from base 1.

To note about this clone: No cognate antigen has been identified for it. Per-base quality was not reported, and no clone a single base away is much larger than it.

Broader findings and caveats from the paper: The amount of clinical and demographic metadata varied by source and participant and was provided uncurated.

TCRbeta CDR3 regions were amplified from genomic DNA by means of the immunoSEQ Assay, a bias-controlled multiplex PCR. As for how the authors treated the data: Within the assay, amplification of reference gene primers was used to estimate how many nucleated cells each sample contained. Sequence reads were collapsed and filtered to measure the absolute abundance of every unique TCRbeta CDR3 rearrangement. For each sample, productive Simpson clonality was calculated as the square root of Simpson's diversity index over productive rearrangements. Imported from immuneACCESS, the table was reduced by TCRdb to in-frame sequences with V and J called. These copies leave out some clones; in studies compared against another copy, an unresolved V gene accounts for under half, and the cause of the remainder is not known. V and J calls and clone size are as listed in that table; D and trimming were resolved from the DNA. The sample contains around 450,000 clones, roughly 87% of them found a single time. The ten largest clones take up 0.7% of the sample.

The sequence joins TRBV19 to TRBJ1-1; the central 8 bases match TRBD1. Sequenced input: PBMCs or T cells enriched from blood (not recorded which). The clonotype was recovered from a woman aged 18-29 years who had recovered from COVID-19. The CDR3 corresponds to CASSMNPGQAATEAFF. In nucleotides, the sequence is TGTGCCAGTAGTATGAATCCGGGACAGGCCGCCACTGAAGCTTTCTTT. Extended through the reference TRBV19 and TRBJ1-1 proteins, this CDR3 yields the full variable domain: DGGITQSPKYLFRKEGQNVTLSCEQNLNHDAMYWYRQDPGQGLRLIYYSQIVNDFQKGDIAEGYSVSREKKESFPLTVTSAQKNPTAFYLCASSMNPGQAATEAFFGQGTRLTVV.